This passage covers 26 T cell receptor beta chains from one sample sequenced in a study of neurological immune-mediated disorders. MiXCR was run by TCRdb on the 5' RACE reads, yielding one entry per CDR3 protein. The profile shows some 30,000 distinct CDR3 sequences, approximately 5.2% of them singletons. Sequencing was carried out using CD4+ T cells from blood. The receptor set was obtained from a woman aged 45-59 years in good health.

This clonotype has a count of ten or more. The genes are TRBV3-2 and TRBJ2-7. TRBV3-2 is designated a pseudogene. The CDR3 runs to 14 residues. CDR3 region: CASSRDAGVYEQYF. The CDR3 coding sequence is TGTGCCAGCAGCCGAGATGCGGGAGTCTACGAGCAGTACTTC.

This clonotype was seen at least ten times. This sequence joins TRBV2 and TRBJ1-2; 7 bases map to TRBD1. This CDR3 region has 15 residues. Per germline, CDR1 SNHLY and CDR2 FYNNEI. After removal of 5 bases from V and 3 bases from J, the junction contained 9 bases not matched to a gene. In DNA form, the CDR3 reads TGTGCCAGCAGTCTGGACAGGACCATCGACTATGGCTACACCTTC. It yields the protein CASSLDRTIDYGYTF.

This clonotype was observed many times. The V gene is TRBV3-1, the J gene TRBJ1-5, with TRBD1 as a possible D gene (6 bases). The CDR3 totals 14 residues. Trimming stripped 6 bases from V and 3 bases from J, with 12 bases between. In germline, CDR1 is LGHDT, CDR2 YNNKEL (reference sequence). The CDR3 DNA is TGTGCCAGCAGTCGCGGACAGAACAATCAGCCCCAGCATTTT. This gives the protein CASSRGQNNQPQHF.

The sample holds many counts of this clonotype. The chain carries TRBV28 and TRBJ1-2, with a weak D call TRBD1 (5 bases). The CDR3 has 15 residues. V lost 3 bases, J lost 4 bases, and 15 bases lay in between. Germline-derived CDR1 and CDR2 are MDHEN and SYDVKM. The CDR3 DNA follows: TGTGCCAGCAGTTTGGGGACGCGGGGTGGCTATGGCTACACCTTC. This codes for CASSLGTRGGYGYTF.

This clonotype was picked up many times. The gene calls are TRBV24-1 and TRBJ2-1; 7 bases agree with TRBD2. The CDR3 is 16 amino acids. The junction had 9 bases not matched to a gene; V was cut back by 2 bases and J by 6 bases. The germline V gene has CDR1 KGHDR and CDR2 SFDVKD. CDR3 coding DNA: TGTGCCACCAGTGATTGGACTAGAGGGACTGGCAATGAGCAGTTCTTC. Its protein is CATSDWTRGTGNEQFF.

This clonotype came up many times. V usage is TRBV7-7 and J usage is TRBJ2-5; 13 nucleotides agree with TRBD2. This CDR3 has 17 residues. V trimming: 5 bases; J trimming: 5 bases; junction bases outside the gene matches: 11. Germline V CDR1 and CDR2: SSHAT, FNYEAQ (reference sequence). Written as DNA, the CDR3 is TGTGCCAGCAGCGCCACTAGCGGGAGGGCCCCTCAGGAGACCCAGTACTTC. Translation: CASSATSGRAPQETQYF.

This clonotype has ten or more counts. V is TRBV20-1 and J is TRBJ2-4; D is tentatively TRBD1 or TRBD2 (5 bases each). Between the trimmed V and J ends, which lost 0 bases and 7 bases, there was a span of 22 bases. Germline V CDR1 and CDR2: DFQATT, SNEGSKA (reference sequence). The CDR3 totals 17 residues. The CDR3 is CSARDNIEGRSGNIQYF. The CDR3 DNA sequence: TGCAGTGCTAGAGATAATATAGAGGGTCGGTCAGGGAACATTCAGTACTTC.

This clonotype is deemed medium-sized (0.01 to 0.1%). The rearrangement links TRBV25-1 to TRBJ2-7, with D perhaps being TRBD1 or TRBD2 (6 bases each). The CDR3 is 14 residues long. V lost 4 bases to trimming and J lost 6 bases, with 16 bases between them. CDR1 is MGHDK, CDR2 SYGVNS, per germline. CDR3 sequence (DNA): TGTGCCAGCAGTGTTCTAGGTTCGGGGGCCGAGCAGTACTTC. It is translated as CASSVLGSGAEQYF.

This clonotype showed up many times. The J gene is TRBJ1-4, the V gene TRBV28; 7 bases line up with TRBD1. Trimming at V came to 5 bases and at J to 11 bases, leaving 17 bases not matched to a gene. Germline loops: CDR1 MDHEN, CDR2 SYDVKM. This CDR3 comprises 16 residues. Here the CDR3 reads CASSPSERGRDGKLFF. As DNA, the CDR3 is TGTGCCAGCAGTCCGAGTGAAAGGGGGCGAGATGGGAAACTGTTTTTT.

This clonotype counts as medium-sized. The chain employs TRBV28 and TRBJ2-2; D is perhaps TRBD1 or TRBD2 (5 bases each). The CDR3 is 13 amino acids. Germline assignment: CDR1 MDHEN and CDR2 SYDVKM. Trimming shortened V by 8 bases and J by 5 bases, and 12 bases separated the two germline ends. CDR3 sequence reads: CASGTSRTGELFF. The CDR3 DNA is TGTGCCAGCGGGACCTCTAGAACCGGGGAGCTGTTTTTT.

This clonotype was detected ten times or more. The chain carries TRBV10-1 and TRBJ2-7; D unresolved. CDR3 size: 14 residues. Trimming took 2 bases from V and 6 from J, leaving 14 bases between them. CDR1 and CDR2 (germline): WNHNN, SYGVQD (reference sequence). The CDR3 DNA sequence: TGCGCCAGCAGTGAGGCAGGTATGGGTCGCGAGCAGTACTTC. It translates to CASSEAGMGREQYF.

At least ten counts were recorded for this clonotype. The chain is built from TRBV11-2 and TRBJ2-1, with 9 bases fitting TRBD2. CDR3 length: 16 residues. The germline V gene encodes CDR1 SGHAT and CDR2 FQNNGV. Trimming at V came to 5 bases and at J to 6 bases, leaving 11 bases not matched to a gene. CDR3 DNA: TGTGCCAGCAGCCCTTTAGCGGGGGTATTCCTCAATGAGCAGTTCTTC. It encodes CASSPLAGVFLNEQFF.

V usage is TRBV20-1 and J usage is TRBJ2-7, with 7 nucleotides matching TRBD2. Germline values: CDR1 DFQATT, CDR2 SNEGSKA (reference sequence). The CDR3 length is 13 residues. V lost 2 bases to trimming and J lost 6 bases; unmatched junction nucleotides: 7. DNA of the CDR3: TGCAGTGCTAGATTAGCGGGTCTCGGCGAGCAGTACTTC. Amino acid sequence: CSARLAGLGEQYF.

This rearrangement joins TRBV20-1 to TRBJ1-2; no firm D call. The V gene's germline CDR1 is DFQATT and CDR2 SNEGSKA (reference sequence). V lost 4 bases to trimming and J lost 8 bases, with 11 bases between them. CDR3 size: 11 residues. The CDR3 is CSATALSGYTF. The CDR3 DNA sequence: TGCAGTGCTACAGCTTTATCGGGCTACACCTTC.

This clonotype appeared many times. The chain links TRBV6-6 to TRBJ1-6; D gene uncertain. The CDR3 is made up of 14 amino acids. Germline V gene data show CDR1 as MNHNY and CDR2 as SVGAGI (reference sequence). V was shortened by 5 bases and J by 5 bases, with 10 bases between the two germline ends. In DNA, the CDR3 is TGTGCCAGCAGTCAAGGCAGTAATAATTCACCCCTCCACTTT. Translated, it gives CASSQGSNNSPLHF.

This clonotype was seen ten or more times. The chain carries TRBV20-1 and TRBJ2-7; possible D gene TRBD2, 5 bases. The CDR3 is 13 residues long. Germline CDR1 is DFQATT and CDR2 is SNEGSKA (reference sequence). Between the trimmed V and J ends, which lost 6 bases and 3 bases, there was a span of 15 bases. The CDR3 DNA reads TGCAGTGCGCCCGAGGCAGGACTCTACGAGCAGTACTTC. It specifies CSAPEAGLYEQYF.

This clonotype is categorized as medium-sized. The rearrangement links TRBV12-3 or TRBV12-4 to TRBJ1-2; 9 positions match TRBD1. The CDR3 is 13 amino acids. The junction had 5 bases not matched to a gene; V was cut back by 5 bases and J by 7 bases. CDR3 bases: TGTGCCAGCAGTCTAGGGACAGGGCCTGGCTACACCTTC. It translates to CASSLGTGPGYTF.

This clonotype was observed many times. The J gene is TRBJ2-3, the V gene TRBV18, with 10 bases that match TRBD1. The CDR3 is 16 residues long. Germline V lookup: CDR1 KGHSH, CDR2 LQKENI. V trimming: 6 bases; J trimming: 0 bases; junction bases outside the gene matches: 6. In DNA, the CDR3 is TGTGCCAGCTCCCCCGGACAGGGGGGGAGCACAGATACGCAGTATTTT. It is translated as CASSPGQGGSTDTQYF. The full variable domain, rest sourced from reference TRBV18 and TRBJ2-3, is NAGVMQNPRHLVRRRGQEARLRCSPMKGHSHVYWYRQLPEEGLKFMVYLQKENIIDESGMPKERFSAEFPKEGPSILRIQQVVRGDSAAYFCASSPGQGGSTDTQYFGPGTRLTVL.

In this sample, this clonotype turned up many times. This rearrangement joins TRBV4-1 to TRBJ1-1; TRBD1 agrees at 10 bases. CDR3 length: 14 residues. The trim removed 4 bases at V and 6 bases at J, leaving 5 bases unmatched. Germline lookup yields CDR1 MGHRA and CDR2 YSYEKL. CDR3: CASSRQDRGSEAFF. The CDR3 nucleotides read TGCGCCAGCAGCCGGCAGGACAGGGGGTCTGAAGCTTTCTTT.

In its sample, this clonotype was seen many times. This rearrangement joins TRBV20-1 to TRBJ1-4; D unclear. The CDR3 extends over 17 amino acids. Germline V lookup: CDR1 DFQATT, CDR2 SNEGSKA (reference sequence). V was shortened by 0 bases and J by 7 bases, with 21 bases between the two germline ends. The CDR3 DNA sequence: TGCAGTGCTAGAGATGCCCGCGCGGTAGGGCATGGTGAAAAACTGTTTTTT. The encoded protein is CSARDARAVGHGEKLFF.

The sample holds many counts of this clonotype. The V and J genes are TRBV7-8 and TRBJ2-5; possible D gene TRBD2, 5 bases. The CDR3 contains 13 residues. CDR1 SGHVS and CDR2 FQNEAQ come from the germline V gene. V lost 4 bases to trimming and J lost 5 bases, with 11 bases between them. The CDR3: CASSSGLGETQYF. CDR3 bases: TGTGCCAGCAGCTCCGGACTCGGGGAGACCCAGTACTTC. Together with reference TRBV7-8 and TRBJ2-5, the CDR3 gives the full variable domain: GAGVSQSPRYKVAKRGQDVALRCDPISGHVSLFWYQQALGQGPEFLTYFQNEAQLDKSGLPSDRFFAERPEGSVSTLKIQRTQQEDSAVYLCASSSGLGETQYFGPGTRLLVL.

Ten or more counts support this clonotype. Germline and junction disagree at one end, which may indicate a read error. V usage is TRBV5-1 and J usage is TRBJ2-2, with 8 nucleotides matching TRBD1. The CDR3 is made up of 16 amino acids. Germline V CDR1 and CDR2: SGHRS, YFSETQ. CDR3 loop: CASSLGDRSNTGELFF. The CDR3, as DNA: TGCGCCAGCAGTTTGGGGGACAGGTCGAACACCGGGGAGCTGTTTTTT.

This clonotype was detected many times. This chain connects TRBV28 to TRBJ2-2, with a weak D call TRBD2 (5 bases). The V gene's germline CDR1 is MDHEN and CDR2 SYDVKM. V was cut by 5 bases and J by 3 bases, with 13 bases left in between. This CDR3 contains 15 residues. CDR3 bases: TGTGCCAGCAGTCTCGGGAATTTGTACACCGGGGAGCTGTTTTTT. It yields the protein CASSLGNLYTGELFF.

There are many counts of this clonotype. V usage is TRBV10-3 and J usage is TRBJ2-1; no clear D. Trimming left V 0 bases short and J 11 bases short, with 5 bases between. Germline V gene data show CDR1 as ENHRY and CDR2 as SYGVKD. This CDR3 is 11 amino acids long. CDR3 sequence (DNA): TGTGCCATCAGTGAGTCGTTACAGCAGTTCTTC. Its protein is CAISESLQQFF.

This clonotype was recorded at least ten times. The rearrangement uses TRBV20-1 and TRBJ2-2; D may be TRBD2 (6 bases). Germline lookup yields CDR1 DFQATT and CDR2 SNEGSKA (reference sequence). The CDR3 consists of 13 residues. V was shortened by 5 bases and J by 3 bases, with 10 bases between the two germline ends. The DNA of the CDR3 is TGCAGTGCTTCCGGGACTTACACCGGGGAGCTGTTTTTT. This sequence encodes CSASGTYTGELFF.

This clonotype was counted ten times or more. This chain links TRBV14 with TRBJ2-3; 11 bases match TRBD2. The CDR3 is 15 amino acids. V shed 3 bases, J shed 8 bases, and the junction held 7 bases outside the gene matches. Germline CDR1 SGHDN, CDR2 FVKESK. The chain's CDR3 is CASSQLGLAAFTQYF. The CDR3 DNA sequence: TGTGCCAGCAGCCAGTTGGGACTAGCGGCCTTTACGCAGTATTTT.